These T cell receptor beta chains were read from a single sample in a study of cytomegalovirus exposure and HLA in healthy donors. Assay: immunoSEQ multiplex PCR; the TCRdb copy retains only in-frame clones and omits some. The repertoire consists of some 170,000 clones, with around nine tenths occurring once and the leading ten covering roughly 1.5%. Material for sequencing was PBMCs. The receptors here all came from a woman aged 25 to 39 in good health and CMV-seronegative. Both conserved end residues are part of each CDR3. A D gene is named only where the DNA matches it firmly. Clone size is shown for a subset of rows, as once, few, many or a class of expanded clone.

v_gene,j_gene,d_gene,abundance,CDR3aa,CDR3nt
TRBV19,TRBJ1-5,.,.,CASSWTGDQPQHF,TGTGCCAGTAGTTGGACGGGGGATCAGCCCCAGCATTTT
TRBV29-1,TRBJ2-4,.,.,CSVVPTGGLAKNIQYF,TGCAGCGTTGTCCCCACCGGGGGGCTAGCCAAAAACATTCAGTACTTC
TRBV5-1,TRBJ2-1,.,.,CASSPLFAGALLYNEQFF,TGCGCCAGCAGCCCTCTCTTTGCGGGGGCCCTACTCTACAATGAGCAGTTCTTC
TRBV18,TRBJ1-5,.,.,CASSPEAGQPQHF,TGTGCCAGCTCACCAGAGGCGGGGCAGCCCCAGCATTTT
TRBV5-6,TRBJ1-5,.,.,CASSRRGSNQPQHF,TGTGCCAGCAGCCGAAGGGGTAGCAATCAGCCCCAGCATTTT
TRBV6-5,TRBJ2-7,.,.,CASSRSARAPHEQYF,TGTGCCAGCAGTCGGTCAGCCAGGGCTCCCCACGAGCAGTACTTC
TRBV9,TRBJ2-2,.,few,CASSPLVGTNTGELFF,TGTGCCAGCAGCCCACTAGTAGGGACTAACACCGGGGAGCTGTTTTTT
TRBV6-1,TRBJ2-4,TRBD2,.,CASSEAAGGAGGQYF,TGTGCCAGCAGTGAAGCAGCGGGGGGGGCAGGGGGTCAGTACTTC
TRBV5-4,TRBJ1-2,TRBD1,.,CASYANRGAGGYTF,TGTGCCAGCTACGCTAACAGGGGGGCAGGAGGCTACACCTTC
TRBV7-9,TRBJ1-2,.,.,CASSLESNSYYGYTF,TGTGCCAGCAGCTTAGAGTCCAACAGTTACTATGGCTACACCTTC
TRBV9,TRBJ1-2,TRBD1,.,CASSVGALTGTGPSYTF,TGTGCCAGCAGCGTAGGGGCCTTAACCGGGACAGGCCCCAGCTACACCTTC
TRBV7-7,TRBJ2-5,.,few,CASSSTRGGETQYF,TGTGCTAGCAGCTCAACTAGGGGGGGAGAGACCCAGTACTTC
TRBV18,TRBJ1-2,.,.,CASSPNNARVYGYTF,TGTGCCAGCTCACCGAACAATGCCCGGGTCTATGGCTACACCTTC
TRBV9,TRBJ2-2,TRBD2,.,CASSVVAGLAPNTGELFF,TGTGCCAGCAGCGTAGTAGCGGGGCTCGCACCGAACACCGGGGAGCTGTTTTTT
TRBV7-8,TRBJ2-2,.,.,CASSLVPLSGAANTGELFF,TGTGCCAGCAGCTTAGTTCCCCTCTCAGGGGCGGCGAACACCGGGGAGCTGTTTTTT
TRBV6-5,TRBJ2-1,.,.,CASSYSIGVGWGEQFF,TGTGCCAGCAGTTACTCGATCGGGGTGGGGTGGGGAGAGCAGTTCTTC
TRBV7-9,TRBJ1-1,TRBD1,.,CASSDGQGVSEAFF,TGTGCCAGCAGCGATGGACAGGGGGTCTCTGAAGCTTTCTTT
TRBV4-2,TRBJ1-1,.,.,CASSQPGSSDLPEAFF,TGTGCCAGCAGCCAACCGGGAAGCTCGGACTTGCCTGAAGCTTTCTTT
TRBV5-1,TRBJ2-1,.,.,CASSLGGPGTHNEQFF,TGCGCCAGCAGCTTGGGCGGACCCGGGACTCACAATGAGCAGTTCTTC
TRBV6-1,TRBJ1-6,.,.,CASSEGGNRGPLHF,TGTGCCAGCAGTGAAGGGGGGAATAGGGGGCCCCTCCACTTT
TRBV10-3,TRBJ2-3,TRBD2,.,CAISTGTSEATQYF,TGTGCCATCAGCACCGGGACTAGCGAAGCGACGCAGTATTTT
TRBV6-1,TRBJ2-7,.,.,CASSEASSYEQYF,TGTGCCAGCAGTGAAGCGTCCAGCTACGAGCAGTACTTC
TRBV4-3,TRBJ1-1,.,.,CASSQVRGAYTEAFF,TGCGCCAGCAGCCAAGTCCGGGGGGCCTACACTGAAGCTTTCTTT
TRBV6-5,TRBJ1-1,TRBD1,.,CASSYGRRGRWEAFF,TGTGCCAGCAGTTACGGAAGAAGGGGGCGTTGGGAAGCTTTCTTT
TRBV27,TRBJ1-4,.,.,CASTTLGEKLFF,TGTGCCAGCACAACCCTCGGTGAAAAACTGTTTTTT
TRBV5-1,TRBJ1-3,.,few,CASSWGNRASGNTIYF,TGCGCCAGCAGCTGGGGGAACAGGGCCTCTGGAAACACCATATATTTT
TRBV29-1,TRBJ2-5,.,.,CSVSQVQETQYF,TGCAGCGTTTCACAGGTCCAAGAGACCCAGTACTTC
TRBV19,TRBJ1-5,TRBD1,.,CASSRGTANQPQHF,TGTGCCAGTAGCAGGGGGACAGCTAATCAGCCCCAGCATTTT
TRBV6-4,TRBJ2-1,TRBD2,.,CASSDAGGENEQFF,TGTGCCAGCAGTGACGCGGGGGGGGAAAATGAGCAGTTCTTC
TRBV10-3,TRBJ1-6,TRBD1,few,CASRDRDNSPLHF,TGTGCCAGCCGGGACAGAGATAATTCACCCCTCCACTTT
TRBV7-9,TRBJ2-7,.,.,CASSWSASSYEQYF,TGTGCCAGCAGCTGGAGCGCGAGCTCCTACGAGCAGTACTTC
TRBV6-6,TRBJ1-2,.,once,CASSHWTDSDYGYTF,TGTGCCAGCAGTCATTGGACAGATTCTGACTATGGCTACACCTTC
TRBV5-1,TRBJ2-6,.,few,CASSLPNITTVSGANVLTF,TGCGCCAGCAGCTTACCAAACATAACGACAGTGTCTGGGGCCAACGTCCTGACTTTC
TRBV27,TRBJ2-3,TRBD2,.,CASSSGLGDTQYF,TGTGCCAGCAGTTCGGGACTAGGAGATACGCAGTATTTT
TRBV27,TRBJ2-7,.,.,CASSRGRAYEQYF,TGTGCCAGCAGTAGAGGGCGGGCCTACGAGCAGTACTTC
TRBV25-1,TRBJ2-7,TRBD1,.,CASSERGRGSYEQYF,TGTGCCAGCAGTGAACGGGGCAGGGGGTCCTACGAGCAGTACTTC
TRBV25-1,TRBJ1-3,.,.,CASLTGSGNTIYF,TGTGCCAGCCTAACAGGGTCTGGAAACACCATATATTTT
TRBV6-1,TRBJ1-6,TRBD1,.,CASSEWTGALNSPLHF,TGTGCCAGCAGTGAATGGACAGGGGCCCTAAATTCACCCCTCCACTTT
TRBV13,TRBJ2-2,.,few,CASSPRDWGGELFF,TGTGCCAGCAGCCCGCGGGATTGGGGAGGGGAGCTGTTTTTT
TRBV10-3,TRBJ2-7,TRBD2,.,CAISSLAGDYEQYF,TGTGCCATCAGCTCACTAGCGGGGGACTACGAGCAGTACTTC
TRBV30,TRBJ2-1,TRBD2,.,CAWSWTKRGGGEQFF,TGTGCCTGGAGTTGGACTAAGCGGGGGGGAGGAGAGCAGTTCTTC
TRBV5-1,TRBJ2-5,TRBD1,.,CASSLGRMDRVGETQYF,TGCGCCAGCAGCTTGGGCCGTATGGACAGGGTGGGGGAGACCCAGTACTTC
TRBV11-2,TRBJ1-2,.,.,CASSLAGGGSYGYTF,TGTGCCAGCAGCTTAGCGGGAGGGGGGAGCTATGGCTACACCTTC
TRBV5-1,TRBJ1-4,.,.,CASSSDGGYNEKLFF,TGCGCCAGCAGCTCCGACGGGGGATATAATGAAAAACTGTTTTTT
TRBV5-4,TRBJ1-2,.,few,CASSLGVGGNYGYTF,TGTGCCAGCAGCTTGGGGGTTGGGGGGAACTATGGCTACACCTTC
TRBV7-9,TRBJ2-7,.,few,CASSPTGNSYEQYF,TGTGCCAGCAGCCCTACAGGGAACTCCTACGAGCAGTACTTC
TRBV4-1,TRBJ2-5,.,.,CASSPVDGGQETQYF,TGCGCCAGCAGCCCAGTTGATGGTGGCCAAGAGACCCAGTACTTC
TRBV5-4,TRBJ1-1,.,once,CASSLGRGPTEAFF,TGTGCCAGCAGCTTGGGGAGGGGTCCCACTGAAGCTTTCTTT
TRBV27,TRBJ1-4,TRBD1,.,CASSMDRTGSNEKLFF,TGTGCCAGCAGTATGGATCGGACAGGGTCGAATGAAAAACTGTTTTTT
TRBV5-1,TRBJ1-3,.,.,CASSPTELPGNTIYF,TGCGCCAGCAGCCCAACTGAATTGCCTGGAAACACCATATATTTT
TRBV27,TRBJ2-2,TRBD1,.,CASSLTGGNTGELFF,TGTGCCAGCAGCCTGACAGGGGGCAACACCGGGGAGCTGTTTTTT
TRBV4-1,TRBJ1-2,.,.,CASSQDPGDYGYTF,TGCGCCAGCAGCCAAGATCCAGGGGACTATGGCTACACCTTC
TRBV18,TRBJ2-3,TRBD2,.,CASSPLAGESTDTQYF,TGTGCCAGCTCACCCTTAGCGGGGGAGAGCACAGATACGCAGTATTTT
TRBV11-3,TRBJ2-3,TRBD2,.,CASSLGGWGGDTDTQYF,TGTGCCAGCAGCTTAGGGGGTTGGGGGGGGGACACAGATACGCAGTATTTT
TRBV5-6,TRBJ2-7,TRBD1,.,CASSLYRGTYEQYF,TGTGCCAGCAGCTTATACAGGGGGACCTACGAGCAGTACTTC
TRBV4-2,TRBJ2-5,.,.,CASSLGTKQETQYF,TGTGCCAGCAGCCTAGGTACTAAGCAAGAGACCCAGTACTTC
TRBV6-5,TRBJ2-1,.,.,CASSYQVSSYNEQFF,TGTGCCAGCAGTTACCAGGTCAGCTCCTACAATGAGCAGTTCTTC
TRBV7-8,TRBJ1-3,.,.,CASSSSRTASGNTIYF,TGTGCCAGCAGCTCCTCGCGGACAGCCTCTGGAAACACCATATATTTT